These 28 T cell receptor beta chains were sequenced from one sample in a study of vaccination and CD4 T cells after COVID-19. Stated treatment: roughly 11-day PBMC culture with coronavirus spike peptide pools or control peptides (ViraFEST assay). From the unexposed donor, CD4+ T cells were collected ahead of the COVID-19 pandemic (2011-2018). Cultured CD4+ T cell DNA underwent sequencing with the Oncomine TCR Beta short-read assay. TCRdb recomputed calls from the PCR reads with MiXCR, one row per CDR3 protein. The sample lists 4,500 to 7,000 distinct CDR3 sequences; almost 35% were seen once. These receptors' targets are unknown. The source material was CD4+ T cells from blood, cultured in vitro. These receptors all stem from a human donor in good health.

In its sample, this clonotype was seen a few times. The rearrangement uses TRBV29-1 and TRBJ2-1, with TRBD1 identical over 9 bases. The J segment lost 7 bases and the V segment lost 7 bases, leaving 8 bases of the junction unmatched. CDR1 and CDR2 from the germline V gene are SQVTM and ANQGSEA. The CDR3 contains 13 residues. This CDR3 is CSALRGQGNEQFF. For the CDR3, the DNA is TGCAGCGCCCTGAGGGGACAGGGAAATGAGCAGTTCTTC.

The J gene is TRBJ2-7, the V gene TRBV18; 9 nucleotides match TRBD1. The V and J ends lost 2 bases and 5 bases, in that order; junction bases with no gene match: 7. This CDR3 is built from 15 residues. The V gene's germline CDR1 is KGHSH and CDR2 LQKENI. CDR3 sequence (DNA): TGTGCCAGCTCACCAAACTCCGGACAGGGGAACGAGCAGTACTTC. It encodes CASSPNSGQGNEQYF.

The rearrangement uses TRBV5-1 and TRBJ2-5; possibly TRBD1 for D (5 bases). This CDR3 is built from 14 residues. Germline V gene sequence: CDR1 SGHRS, CDR2 YFSETQ. V was pared by 0 bases and J by 2 bases, with 8 bases between. Here the CDR3 DNA reads TGCGCCAGCAGCTTGGGTGACAGACAAGAGACCCAGTACTTC. It translates to CASSLGDRQETQYF.

V gene TRBV6-5 combines with J gene TRBJ1-1, with TRBD1 matching over 7 bases. CDR1 and CDR2 from the germline V gene are MNHEY and SVGAGI. V gave up 0 bases and J gave up 5 bases; unmatched junction bases: 9. The CDR3 consists of 16 residues. The CDR3 is CASSYSNAAGGTEAFF. CDR3 nucleotide sequence: TGTGCCAGCAGTTACTCGAATGCGGCAGGGGGAACTGAAGCTTTCTTT.

The chain links TRBV6-1 to TRBJ1-5, with D uncertain. From germline, CDR1 is MNHNS and CDR2 SASEGT. Trimming stripped 6 bases from V and 5 bases from J, with 17 bases between. The CDR3 has 15 amino acids. Written as DNA, the CDR3 is TGTGCCAGCAGAAGTCTCGGTGTGGGGTATCAGCCCCAGCATTTT. As protein: CASRSLGVGYQPQHF.

V gene TRBV27 combines with J gene TRBJ2-3; tentatively, D is TRBD1 (7 bases). Trimming pared 6 bases from V and 2 bases from J, leaving 15 bases between. Germline lookup yields CDR1 MNHEY and CDR2 SMNVEV (reference sequence). This CDR3 contains 15 residues. CDR3 nucleotides: TGTGCCAGCAGCCCCGTCAGGGGGGTCACAGATACGCAGTATTTT. Its protein is CASSPVRGVTDTQYF.

The rearrangement links TRBV6-1 to TRBJ1-5, with 7 bases lining up with TRBD1. The CDR3 consists of 11 residues. Germline V gene lookup returns CDR1 MNHNS and CDR2 SASEGT. CDR3: CVTGPSQPQHF. For the CDR3, the DNA is TGTGTGACAGGGCCCAGTCAGCCCCAGCATTTT.

This clonotype was observed a handful of times. CDR3 region: CSARDPLDRGSNQPQHF. The CDR3 coding sequence is TGCAGTGCTAGAGACCCACTCGACAGGGGCAGCAATCAGCCCCAGCATTTT. This chain links TRBV20-1 with TRBJ1-5; TRBD1 matches at 8 bases. There are 17 residues in the CDR3. The V and J ends lost 0 bases and 1 base, in that order; junction bases with no gene match: 8. Germline lookup yields CDR1 DFQATT and CDR2 SNEGSKA (reference sequence).

The rearrangement uses TRBV6-1 and TRBJ2-3; D possibly uses TRBD1 or TRBD2 (5 bases each). The germline V gene has CDR1 MNHNS and CDR2 SASEGT. The V gene lost 10 bases and the J gene lost 14 bases, with 22 bases spanning the gap. This CDR3 has 12 residues. The CDR3 protein is CATRTDGTSWYF. In DNA form, the CDR3 reads TGTGCCACCAGGACTGATGGGACCAGCTGGTATTTT.

This clonotype rates as medium-sized (0.01 to 0.1%). The chain couples TRBV6-1 to TRBJ1-2; maybe TRBD1 (5 bases). The CDR3 has 14 residues. V was cut by 6 bases and J by 4 bases, with 15 bases left in between. Germline lookup yields CDR1 MNHNS and CDR2 SASEGT. The CDR3 coding sequence is TGTGCCAGCAGCCGCGAGGGACGCGGCTATGGCTACACCTTC. Protein product: CASSREGRGYGYTF.

The rearrangement joins TRBV12-3 or TRBV12-4 to TRBJ1-1, with D hard to call. This CDR3 comprises 10 residues. V was trimmed by 7 bases and J by 5 bases, leaving 5 bases between them. CDR3 nucleotide sequence: TGTGCCAGCATAAAAACTGAAGCTTTCTTT. Its protein is CASIKTEAFF.

This chain joins TRBV20-1 and TRBJ2-5, with 11 positions matching TRBD2. Trimming removed 0 bases from V and 4 bases from J; junction bases left unmatched: 7. The germline V gene encodes CDR1 DFQATT and CDR2 SNEGSKA (reference sequence). This CDR3 is built from 16 residues. The CDR3 is CSARDPSGGPRETQYF. The CDR3 region has the DNA TGCAGTGCTAGAGACCCTAGCGGGGGGCCCCGAGAGACCCAGTACTTC.

This chain connects TRBV20-1 to TRBJ2-7; 7 nucleotides line up with TRBD2. Unmatched junction bases numbered 14, after V lost 5 bases and J lost 4 bases. The CDR3 runs to 15 residues. Germline values: CDR1 DFQATT, CDR2 SNEGSKA (reference sequence). The CDR3 region has the DNA TGCAGTGCTGCCCCGTCGATCAGCGGGGCTTACGAGCAGTACTTC. This translates into CSAAPSISGAYEQYF.

The chain combines TRBV7-9 with TRBJ2-7; D is undetermined. This CDR3 region has 11 residues. In germline, CDR1 is SEHNR, CDR2 FQNEAQ (reference sequence). Trimming removed 5 bases from V and 5 bases from J, with 7 bases in between. The CDR3 coding sequence is TGTGCCAGCAGCGCTGGGGACGAGCAGTACTTC. This translates into CASSAGDEQYF.

The chain links TRBV6-1 to TRBJ2-1, with no clear D. Trimming left V 9 bases short and J 5 bases short, with 20 bases between. Per germline, CDR1 MNHNS and CDR2 SASEGT. The CDR3 has 15 residues. The CDR3 DNA reads as TGTGCCAGTAGGGCCTCAGATCTCGGAAACAATGAGCAGTTCTTC. Protein sequence: CASRASDLGNNEQFF.

The rearrangement links TRBV20-1 to TRBJ2-5; 7 nucleotides line up with TRBD1. This CDR3 has 13 residues. The junction had 6 bases not matched to a gene; V was cut back by 3 bases and J by 5 bases. CDR1 is DFQATT and CDR2 is SNEGSKA in the germline V gene (reference sequence). The CDR3 reads CSARTGQMETQYF. The CDR3 coding sequence is TGCAGTGCTAGGACGGGACAGATGGAGACCCAGTACTTC.

J is TRBJ1-5 and V is TRBV7-2; D call uncertain. Germline assignment: CDR1 SGHTA and CDR2 FQGNSA. The CDR3 totals 11 residues. V lost 3 bases, J lost 6 bases, and 3 bases lay in between. The DNA for the CDR3 is TGTGCCAGCAGCTTCATTCAGCCCCAGCATTTT. This encodes CASSFIQPQHF.

The chain carries TRBV7-9 and TRBJ1-4, with unresolved D. V lost 5 bases and J 8 bases, leaving 15 bases between the germline ends. This CDR3 is 14 amino acids long. Germline CDR1 and CDR2: SEHNR and FQNEAQ (reference sequence). CDR3 in DNA: TGTGCCAGCAGCAGCCCGGACCTCCGGGAAAAACTGTTTTTT. It specifies CASSSPDLREKLFF.

The chain links TRBV29-1 to TRBJ2-3; maybe TRBD2 (5 bases). This CDR3 spans 13 amino acids. The V and J ends lost 4 bases and 3 bases respectively, with 11 bases between them. From germline, CDR1 is SQVTM and CDR2 ANQGSEA. The DNA of the CDR3 is TGCAGCGTTGTTGAGGGTGGGACAGATACGCAGTATTTT. Its protein product is CSVVEGGTDTQYF.

This clonotype was seen only a few times. This chain uses TRBV11-1 with TRBJ1-2; unclear D gene. Germline V lookup: CDR1 SGHAT, CDR2 FQDESV (reference sequence). The CDR3 contains 14 residues. With 1 base removed from V and 4 bases from J, the gap between germline ends came to 10 bases. The CDR3 sequence is CASSLGSEFYGYTF. CDR3 nucleotide sequence: TGTGCCAGCAGCTTAGGATCGGAATTCTATGGCTACACCTTC. Supplemented by reference TRBV11-1 and TRBJ1-2, the full variable domain reads EAEVAQSPRYKITEKSQAVAFWCDPISGHATLYWYRQILGQGPELLVQFQDESVVDDSQLPKDRFSAERLKGVDSTLKIQPAELGDSAMYLCASSLGSEFYGYTFGSGTRLTVV.

The CDR3: CASSFTPPGQVSSSYNSPLHF. As DNA, the CDR3 is TGTGCCAGCAGTTTCACTCCTCCGGGACAGGTGTCAAGCTCCTATAATTCACCCCTCCACTTT. J is TRBJ1-6 and V is TRBV27, with 8 bases aligning to TRBD1. The trim removed 3 bases at V and 0 bases at J, leaving 16 bases unmatched. This CDR3 spans 21 amino acids. CDR1 and CDR2 from the germline V gene are MNHEY and SMNVEV (reference sequence).

The V call is TRBV5-6, the J call TRBJ1-6; D might be TRBD1 (6 bases). Germline V lookup: CDR1 SGHDT, CDR2 YYEEEE. Trimming pared 0 bases from V and 10 bases from J, leaving 14 bases between. This CDR3 comprises 15 residues. DNA for the CDR3: TGTGCCAGCAGCTTGGGTCAGGGGATTAAATCACCCCTCCACTTT. Encoded protein: CASSLGQGIKSPLHF.

The chain combines TRBV7-9 with TRBJ1-2, with D hard to call. The ends were cut back, 8 bases at V and 0 bases at J, with 19 bases in the middle. CDR1 SEHNR and CDR2 FQNEAQ come from the germline V gene (reference sequence). This CDR3 is built from 16 residues. CDR3 DNA: TGTGCCAGCTTCCCCTCATCCCGGCAGACTAACTATGGCTACACCTTC. Translated: CASFPSSRQTNYGYTF.

The rearrangement joins TRBV6-5 to TRBJ1-6; D uncertain. This CDR3 has 14 residues. CDR1 is MNHEY, CDR2 SVGAGI, per germline. V lost 4 bases, J lost 7 bases, and 11 bases lay in between. As DNA, the CDR3 is TGTGCCAGCAGTTTTTTCGTTAGAAATTCACCCCTCCACTTT. It codes for CASSFFVRNSPLHF.

This clonotype has a handful of counts. V gene TRBV4-2 combines with J gene TRBJ1-1; D gene ambiguous. V lost 1 base to trimming and J lost 8 bases, with 17 bases between them. Germline-derived CDR1 and CDR2 are LGHNA and YNFKEQ. The CDR3 is 15 amino acids. The CDR3 loop reads CASSQVGDHPTEAFF. The CDR3 bases are TGTGCCAGCAGCCAAGTAGGAGACCACCCCACCGAAGCTTTCTTT.

CDR3 protein: CASSQGWGDNQPQHF. Written as DNA, the CDR3 is TGCGCCAGCAGCCAAGGGTGGGGAGACAATCAGCCCCAGCATTTT. The V call is TRBV4-1, the J call TRBJ1-5; no definite D call. CDR1 and CDR2 (germline): MGHRA, YSYEKL. V lost 1 base and J 3 bases, leaving 10 bases between the germline ends. This CDR3 comprises 15 residues.

This chain joins TRBV27 and TRBJ1-1; D remains ambiguous. Between the trimmed V and J ends, which lost 6 bases and 5 bases, there was a span of 7 bases. The length of the CDR3 is 11 residues. The germline V gene encodes CDR1 MNHEY and CDR2 SMNVEV (reference sequence). DNA for the CDR3: TGTGCCAGCAGGTCTCGTACTGAAGCTTTCTTT. Translation: CASRSRTEAFF.

The chain joins TRBV27 to TRBJ2-2; 7 nucleotides match TRBD2. The ends lost 2 bases at V and 4 bases at J; junction bases unmatched: 4. The CDR3 runs 15 residues. Germline CDR1 is MNHEY and CDR2 is SMNVEV (reference sequence). The CDR3 is CASSLHPGGTGELFF. The DNA of the CDR3 is TGTGCCAGCAGTTTACACCCGGGAGGCACCGGGGAGCTGTTTTTT.